The present entry profiles one T cell receptor beta chain with its context. Its antigen is not known. This record belongs to a study of cytomegalovirus exposure and HLA in healthy donors. In the study overall: Earlier findings included approximately 120 million unique TCR beta sequences obtained from about 170 million T cells. Researchers found that roughly 81% of 398 genotyped donors fell within the Caucasian-associated ancestry cluster. Study-level results: Many donors shared some public TCRs, even though most TCR sequences were rare.

PCR involved 60 Vbeta and 13 Jbeta primers. The method was immunoSEQ multiplex PCR; TCRdb's version includes in-frame clones alone and lacks a portion of them. The repertoire has about 200,000 clones, roughly 90% of them found once; the top ten carry roughly 0.33%. Sequenced input: PBMCs. The clonotype was recovered from a woman between 25 and 40 years old in good health and CMV-seronegative.

CDR3 protein: CATSREYQGGKLFF. The CDR3, as DNA: TGTGCCACCAGCAGAGAGTACCAGGGCGGAAAACTGTTTTTT. This rearrangement joins TRBV15 to TRBJ1-4; a possible D gene is TRBD1 (5 bases). Per germline, CDR1 LNHNV and CDR2 YYDKDF (reference sequence). Trimming shortened V by 0 bases and J by 10 bases, and 12 bases separated the two germline ends. The CDR3 runs to 14 residues.